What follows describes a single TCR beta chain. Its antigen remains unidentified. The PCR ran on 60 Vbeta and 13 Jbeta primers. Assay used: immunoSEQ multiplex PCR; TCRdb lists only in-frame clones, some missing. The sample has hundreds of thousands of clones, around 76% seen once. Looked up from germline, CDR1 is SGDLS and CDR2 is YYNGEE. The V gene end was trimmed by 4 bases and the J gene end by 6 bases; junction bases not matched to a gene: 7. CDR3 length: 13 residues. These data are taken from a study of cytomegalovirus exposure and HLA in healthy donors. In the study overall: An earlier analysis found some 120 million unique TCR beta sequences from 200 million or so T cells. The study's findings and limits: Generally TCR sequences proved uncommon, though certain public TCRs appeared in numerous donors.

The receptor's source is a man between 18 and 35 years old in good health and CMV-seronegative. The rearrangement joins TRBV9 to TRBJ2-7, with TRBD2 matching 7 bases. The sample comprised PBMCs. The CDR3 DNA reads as TGTGCCAGCAGCTTCGGACTAGTAGGCGAGCAGTACTTC. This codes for CASSFGLVGEQYF.